This TCR beta chain came from a study of human T cells and chemical hapten exposure. Study as a whole: A patient group, mainly female, showed alopecia areata, totalis or universalis. Study-wide findings and caveats: TCRs exceeding a frequency of 1 in 1000 stayed unchanged under DPC sensitization. Expanded TCRs formed significantly more large CDR3 similarity clusters than controls.

V lost 5 bases to trimming and J lost 4 bases; unmatched junction nucleotides: 8. CDR3 size: 16 residues. Time point reported: pre-sensitization, week 0. The treatment: therapeutic diphenylcyclopropenone sensitization with weekly scalp DPC. TCRdb analysed the RACE reads with MiXCR anew, one entry per CDR3 protein. The table lists 240,000 or so distinct CDR3 sequences, 7.5% to 9% of them singletons. With regard to this clonotype: The antigen remains unidentified.

This sequence joins TRBV12-3 or TRBV12-4 and TRBJ2-1, with 10 bases lining up with TRBD2. This TCR came from a woman aged 40 to 50 with alopecia areata. Some clones in this sample may be carry-over from other donors' samples. The material sequenced was whole blood, taken in connection with sensitization to the hapten diphenylcyclopropenone (DPC). This CDR3 reads CASSRFIAGGYNEQFF. The DNA of the CDR3 is TGTGCCAGCAGTCGGTTCATAGCGGGAGGTTACAATGAGCAGTTCTTC.